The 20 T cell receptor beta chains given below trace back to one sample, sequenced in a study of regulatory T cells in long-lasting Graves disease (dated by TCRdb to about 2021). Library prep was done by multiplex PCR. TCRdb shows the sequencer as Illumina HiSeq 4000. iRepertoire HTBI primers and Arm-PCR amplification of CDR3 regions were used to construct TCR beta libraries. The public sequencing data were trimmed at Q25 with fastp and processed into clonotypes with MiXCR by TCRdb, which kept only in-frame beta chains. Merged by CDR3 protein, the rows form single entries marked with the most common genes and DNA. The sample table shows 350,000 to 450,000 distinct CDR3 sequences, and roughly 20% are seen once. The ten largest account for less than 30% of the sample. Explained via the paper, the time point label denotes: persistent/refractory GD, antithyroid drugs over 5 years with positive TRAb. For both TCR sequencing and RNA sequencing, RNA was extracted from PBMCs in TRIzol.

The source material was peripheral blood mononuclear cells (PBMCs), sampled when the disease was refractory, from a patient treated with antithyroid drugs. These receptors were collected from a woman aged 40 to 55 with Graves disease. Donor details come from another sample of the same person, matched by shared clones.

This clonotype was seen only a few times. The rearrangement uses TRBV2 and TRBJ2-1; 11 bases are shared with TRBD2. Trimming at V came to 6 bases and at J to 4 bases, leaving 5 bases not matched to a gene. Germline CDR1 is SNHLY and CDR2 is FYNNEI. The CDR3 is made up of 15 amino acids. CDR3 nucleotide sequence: TGTGCCAGCAGCTTCGTAGCGGGAGGGTACAATGAGCAGTTCTTC. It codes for CASSFVAGGYNEQFF.

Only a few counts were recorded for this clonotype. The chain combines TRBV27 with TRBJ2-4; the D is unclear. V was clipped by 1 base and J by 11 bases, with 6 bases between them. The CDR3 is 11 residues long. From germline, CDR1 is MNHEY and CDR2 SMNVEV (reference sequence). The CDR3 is CASSLFGVQYF. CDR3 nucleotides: TGTGCCAGCAGTTTATTCGGAGTTCAGTACTTC.

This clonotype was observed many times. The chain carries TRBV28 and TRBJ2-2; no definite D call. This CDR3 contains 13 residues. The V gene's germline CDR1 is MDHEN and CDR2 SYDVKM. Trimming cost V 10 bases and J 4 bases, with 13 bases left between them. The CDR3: CATRLVPTGELFF. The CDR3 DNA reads TGTGCCACCAGGCTAGTCCCCACCGGGGAGCTGTTTTTT. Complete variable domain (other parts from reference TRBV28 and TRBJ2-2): DVKVTQSSRYLVKRTGEKVFLECVQDMDHENMFWYRQDPGLGLRLIYFSYDVKMKEKGDIPEGYSVSREKKERFSLILESASTNQTSMYLCATRLVPTGELFFGEGSRLTVL.

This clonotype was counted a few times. DNA for the CDR3: TGCAGCGTTGGGACTCCGGGTCAGCCCCAGCATTTT. This translates into CSVGTPGQPQHF. The chain links TRBV29-1 to TRBJ1-5, with unresolved D. This CDR3 spans 12 amino acids. Germline V gene sequence: CDR1 SQVTM, CDR2 ANQGSEA. V dropped 4 bases and J dropped 6 bases, with 10 bases sitting between them.

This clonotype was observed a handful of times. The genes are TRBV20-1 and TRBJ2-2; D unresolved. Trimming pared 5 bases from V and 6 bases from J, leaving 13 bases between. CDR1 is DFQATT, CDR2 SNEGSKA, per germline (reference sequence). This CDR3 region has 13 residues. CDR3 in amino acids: CSAPDGYSGELFF. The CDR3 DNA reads TGCAGTGCTCCGGACGGCTATTCCGGGGAGCTGTTTTTT.

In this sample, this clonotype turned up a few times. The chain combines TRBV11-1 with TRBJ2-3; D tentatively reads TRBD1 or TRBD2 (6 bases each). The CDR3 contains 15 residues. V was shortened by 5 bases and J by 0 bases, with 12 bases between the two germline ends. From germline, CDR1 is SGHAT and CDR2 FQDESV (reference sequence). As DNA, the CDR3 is TGTGCCAGCAGCGGCGGGACACACAGCACAGATACGCAGTATTTT. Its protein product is CASSGGTHSTDTQYF. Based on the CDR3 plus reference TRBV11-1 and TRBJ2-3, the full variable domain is EAEVAQSPRYKITEKSQAVAFWCDPISGHATLYWYRQILGQGPELLVQFQDESVVDDSQLPKDRFSAERLKGVDSTLKIQPAELGDSAMYLCASSGGTHSTDTQYFGPGTRLTVL.

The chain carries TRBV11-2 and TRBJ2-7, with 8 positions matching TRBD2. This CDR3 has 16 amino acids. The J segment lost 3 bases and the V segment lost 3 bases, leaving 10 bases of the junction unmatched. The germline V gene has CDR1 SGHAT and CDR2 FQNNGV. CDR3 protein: CASSFGLAGLGYEQYF. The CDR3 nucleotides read TGTGCCAGCAGCTTTGGGCTAGCGGGCCTGGGCTACGAGCAGTACTTC.

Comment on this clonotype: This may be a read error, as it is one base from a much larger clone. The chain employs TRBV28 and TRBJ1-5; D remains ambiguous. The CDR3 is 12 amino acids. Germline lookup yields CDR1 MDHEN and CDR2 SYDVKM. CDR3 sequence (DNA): TGTGCCAGCAGTTTACGATTCTCGCCCCAGCGTTTT. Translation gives CASSLRFSPQRF.

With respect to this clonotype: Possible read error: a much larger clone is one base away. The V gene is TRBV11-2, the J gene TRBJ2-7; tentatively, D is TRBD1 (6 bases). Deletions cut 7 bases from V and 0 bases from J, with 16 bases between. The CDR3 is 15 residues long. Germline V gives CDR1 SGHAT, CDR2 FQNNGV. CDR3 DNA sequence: TGTGCCAGCACCCGATACAGGGATGCCTCCTACGAGCAGTACTTC. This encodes CASTRYRDASYEQYF.

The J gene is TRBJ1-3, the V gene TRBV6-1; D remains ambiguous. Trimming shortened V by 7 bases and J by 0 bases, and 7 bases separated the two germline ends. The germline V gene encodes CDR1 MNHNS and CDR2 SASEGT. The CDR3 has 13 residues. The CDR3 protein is CASKVCSGNTIYF. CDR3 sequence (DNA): TGTGCCAGCAAGGTATGCTCTGGAAACACCATATATTTT.

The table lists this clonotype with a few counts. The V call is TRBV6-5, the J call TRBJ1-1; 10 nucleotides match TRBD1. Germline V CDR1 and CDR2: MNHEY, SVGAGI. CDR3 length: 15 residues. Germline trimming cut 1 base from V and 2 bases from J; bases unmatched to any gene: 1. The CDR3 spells CASSYWDRGNTEAFF. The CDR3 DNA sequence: TGTGCCAGCAGTTACTGGGACAGGGGAAACACTGAAGCTTTCTTT.

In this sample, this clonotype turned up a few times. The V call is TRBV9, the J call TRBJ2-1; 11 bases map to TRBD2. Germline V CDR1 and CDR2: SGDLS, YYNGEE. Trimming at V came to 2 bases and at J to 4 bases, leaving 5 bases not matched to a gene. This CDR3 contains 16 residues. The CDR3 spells CASSVDGTSGYNEQFF. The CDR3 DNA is TGTGCCAGCAGCGTCGATGGGACTAGCGGTTACAATGAGCAGTTCTTC. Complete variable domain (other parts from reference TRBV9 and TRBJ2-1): DSGVTQTPKHLITATGQRVTLRCSPRSGDLSVYWYQQSLDQGLQFLIQYYNGEERAKGNILERFSAQQFPDLHSELNLSSLELGDSALYFCASSVDGTSGYNEQFFGPGTRLTVL.

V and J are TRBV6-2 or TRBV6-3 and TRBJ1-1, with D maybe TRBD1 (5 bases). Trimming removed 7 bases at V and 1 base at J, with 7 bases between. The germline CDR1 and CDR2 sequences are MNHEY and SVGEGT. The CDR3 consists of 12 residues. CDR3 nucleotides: TGTGCCAGCACTGGGGGGAACACTGAAGCTTTCTTT. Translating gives CASTGGNTEAFF.

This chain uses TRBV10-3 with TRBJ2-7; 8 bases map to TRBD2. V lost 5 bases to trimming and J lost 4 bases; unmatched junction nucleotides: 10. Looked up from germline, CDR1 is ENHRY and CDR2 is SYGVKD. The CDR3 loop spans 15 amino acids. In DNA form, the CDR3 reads TGTGCCATCAGTCCCCGGGAGGGCCCGGCTTACGAGCAGTACTTC. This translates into CAISPREGPAYEQYF.

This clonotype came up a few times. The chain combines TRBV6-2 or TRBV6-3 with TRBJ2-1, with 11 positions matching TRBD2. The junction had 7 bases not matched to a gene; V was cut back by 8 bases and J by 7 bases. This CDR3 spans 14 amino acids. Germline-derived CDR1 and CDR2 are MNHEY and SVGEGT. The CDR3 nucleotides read TGTGCCAGCGGAACTAGCGGGAGTGGGAATGAGCAGTTCTTC. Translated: CASGTSGSGNEQFF.

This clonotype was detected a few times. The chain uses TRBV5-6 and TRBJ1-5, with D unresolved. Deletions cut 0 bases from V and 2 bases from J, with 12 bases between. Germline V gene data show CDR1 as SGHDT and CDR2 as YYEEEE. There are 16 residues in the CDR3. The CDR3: CASSLANGMGNQPQHF. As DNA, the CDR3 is TGTGCCAGCAGCTTGGCCAACGGGATGGGCAATCAGCCCCAGCATTTT.

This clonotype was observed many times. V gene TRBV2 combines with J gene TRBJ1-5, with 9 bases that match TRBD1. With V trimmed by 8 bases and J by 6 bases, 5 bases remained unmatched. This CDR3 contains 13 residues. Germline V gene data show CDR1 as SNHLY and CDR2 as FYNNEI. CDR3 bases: TGTGCCAGCGCTGGGACAGGGAGTCAGCCCCAGCATTTT. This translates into CASAGTGSQPQHF.

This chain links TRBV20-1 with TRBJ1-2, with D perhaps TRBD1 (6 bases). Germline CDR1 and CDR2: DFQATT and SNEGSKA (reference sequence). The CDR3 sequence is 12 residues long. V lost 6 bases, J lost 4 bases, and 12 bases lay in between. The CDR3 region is CSALGGRYGYTF. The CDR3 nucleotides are TGCAGTGCGTTAGGGGGACGCTATGGCTACACCTTC.

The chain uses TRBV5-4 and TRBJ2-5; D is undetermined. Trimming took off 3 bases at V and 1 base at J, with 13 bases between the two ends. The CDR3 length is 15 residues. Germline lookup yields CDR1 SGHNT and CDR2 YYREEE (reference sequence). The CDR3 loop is CASSSVDTGQETQYF. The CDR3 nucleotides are TGTGCCAGCAGCTCGGTCGACACCGGCCAAGAGACCCAGTACTTC.

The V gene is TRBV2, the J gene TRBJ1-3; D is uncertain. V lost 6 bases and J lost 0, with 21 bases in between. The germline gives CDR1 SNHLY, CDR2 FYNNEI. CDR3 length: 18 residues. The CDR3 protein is CASRRPYLGRGSGNTIYF. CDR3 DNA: TGTGCCAGCAGGCGCCCCTACCTCGGACGGGGCTCTGGAAACACCATATATTTT.